This T cell receptor (beta chain) was profiled in a study of beta chain features in type 1 diabetes. CDR3 length: 14 amino acids. Isolated RNA was reverse transcribed in full, so expressed TCRB transcripts were sequenced. TCRdb's table, derived via immunoSEQ multiplex PCR, lists solely in-frame clones and lacks some. The sample contains 600,000 to 650,000 clones, about a sixth of which appear only once. This clone came up many times. Its antigen is currently unknown. Study-wide findings and caveats: A potential influence of HLA type upon TCRB rearrangement remained unresolved herein. Patients and controls would share equally any PCR tilt toward shorter templates. cDNA-based reads could over-represent cells with high TCR expression. For Type 1 diabetes patients, all four CD4+ subsets carried TCRB CDR3s that were moderately but significantly shorter.

The sequencing sample was made of naive CD4+ T cells from blood. This chain joins TRBV21-1 and TRBJ2-7; the table's D call TRBD2 went unverified against the DNA. TRBV21-1 counts as a pseudogene. The receptor's source is a man aged 18 to 29 in good health. The CDR3 DNA follows: TGTGCCAGCAGCAACCGGAGCTGTCCGTACGAGCAGTACTTC. Translated: CASSNRSCPYEQYF.